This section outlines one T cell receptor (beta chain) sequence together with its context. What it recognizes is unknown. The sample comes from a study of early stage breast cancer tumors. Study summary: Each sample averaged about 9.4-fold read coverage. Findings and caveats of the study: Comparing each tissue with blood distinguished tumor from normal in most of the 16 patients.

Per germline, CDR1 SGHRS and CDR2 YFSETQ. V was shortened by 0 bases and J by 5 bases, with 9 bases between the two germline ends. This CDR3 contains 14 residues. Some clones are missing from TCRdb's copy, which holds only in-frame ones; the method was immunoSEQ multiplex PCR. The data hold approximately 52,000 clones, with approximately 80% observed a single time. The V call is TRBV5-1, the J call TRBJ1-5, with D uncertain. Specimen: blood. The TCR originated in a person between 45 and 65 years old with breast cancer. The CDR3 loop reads CASSLEGTDQPQHF. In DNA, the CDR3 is TGCGCCAGCAGCTTGGAGGGAACAGATCAGCCCCAGCATTTT. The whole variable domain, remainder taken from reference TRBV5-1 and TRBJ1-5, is KAGVTQTPRYLIKTRGQQVTLSCSPISGHRSVSWYQQTPGQGLQFLFEYFSETQRNKGNFPGRFSGRQFSNSRSEMNVSTLELGDSALYLCASSLEGTDQPQHFGDGTRLSIL.